This T cell receptor (beta chain) was recorded in a study of beta chain features in type 1 diabetes. Sequenced material consisted of expressed TCRB transcripts (all of the isolated RNA was reverse transcribed). This table comes from immunoSEQ multiplex PCR, and its TCRdb copy is limited to in-frame clones, with some not included. The data show fewer than 250,000 clones, 9% to 10% seen once. This clone occurred a few times. The source is a woman between 18 and 29 years old in good health. The source material was naive CD4+ T cells from blood.

CDR3 loop: CASSVAGGTYNEQFF. DNA of the CDR3: TGTGCCAGCAGCGTAGCTGGCGGAACCTACAATGAGCAGTTCTTC. This chain connects TRBV9 to TRBJ2-1, with unresolved D. Germline CDR1 reads SGDLS; CDR2 reads YYNGEE. The CDR3 consists of 15 residues. The ends were cut back, 0 bases at V and 2 bases at J, with 9 bases in the middle.